A single sample gave rise to the 31 T cell receptor beta chains below, sequenced in a study of OX40 agonist ivuxolimab in advanced cancers. Repertoires were generated with immunoSEQ multiplex PCR, while TCRdb's copy carries only in-frame clones and drops some. In the table there are tens of thousands of clones, 80% to 90% of which are singletons. The sample consisted of CD4+ or CD8+ T cells sorted from blood, taken in a trial of the OX40 agonist ivuxolimab. The receptors derive from an adult with an advanced solid tumor such as melanoma, head and neck, liver or kidney cancer.

The chain recombines TRBV6-6 with TRBJ1-6, with 7 nucleotides matching TRBD1. J was trimmed by 10 bases and V by 5 bases; bases with no gene match: 8. This CDR3 has 14 amino acids. Germline loops: CDR1 MNHNY, CDR2 SVGAGI (reference sequence). The CDR3 DNA sequence: TGTGCCAGCAGTACCGGGACAGAAGGGTCACCCCTCCACTTT. Translated: CASSTGTEGSPLHF.

J is TRBJ1-1 and V is TRBV7-9; TRBD1 might be the D (5 bases). The CDR3 has 13 residues. The V end lost 2 bases, the J end lost 7 bases, and 11 bases lay between the germline ends. The V gene's germline CDR1 is SEHNR and CDR2 FQNEAQ (reference sequence). The CDR3 bases are TGTGCCAGCAGCTTAAGAGGGGTGGTTGAAGCTTTCTTT. Amino acid sequence: CASSLRGVVEAFF.

A few counts support this clone. CDR3 loop: CAISESTSGDTQYF. DNA for the CDR3: TGTGCCATCAGTGAGTCGACTAGCGGAGATACGCAGTATTTT. V and J are TRBV10-3 and TRBJ2-3; 9 positions match TRBD2. Germline values: CDR1 ENHRY, CDR2 SYGVKD. Trimming at V came to 0 bases and at J to 5 bases, leaving 0 bases not matched to a gene. The length of the CDR3 is 14 residues.

The rearrangement uses TRBV5-1 and TRBJ1-5, with TRBD1 matching 12 bases. Looked up from germline, CDR1 is SGHRS and CDR2 is YFSETQ. Unmatched junction bases numbered 3, after V lost 3 bases and J lost 5 bases. The CDR3 runs to 15 residues. CDR3 nucleotides: TGCGCCAGCAGCTCGGGACAGGGGGCTGATCAGCCCCAGCATTTT. Translating gives CASSSGQGADQPQHF.

The chain links TRBV4-1 to TRBJ1-2; 7 nucleotides match TRBD1. V lost 5 bases and J lost 8; bases outside the gene matches: 20. This CDR3 is 17 amino acids long. Looked up from germline, CDR1 is MGHRA and CDR2 is YSYEKL. The CDR3 sequence: CASSSLLQGPGAGGYTF. DNA for the CDR3: TGCGCCAGCAGCTCCCTTTTACAGGGGCCAGGGGCAGGCGGCTACACCTTC.

The J gene is TRBJ2-1, the V gene TRBV5-1, with TRBD2 matching 8 bases. Germline CDR1 and CDR2: SGHRS and YFSETQ. J was trimmed by 10 bases and V by 2 bases; bases with no gene match: 14. The CDR3 is 16 amino acids. This CDR3 reads CASSLGLAGISGEQFF. CDR3 in DNA: TGCGCCAGCAGCTTAGGATTAGCGGGGATCTCTGGGGAGCAGTTCTTC.

The genes are TRBV7-9 and TRBJ2-1; D is uncertain. The V gene's germline CDR1 is SEHNR and CDR2 FQNEAQ (reference sequence). Trimming took off 5 bases at V and 9 bases at J, with 11 bases between the two ends. This CDR3 is built from 12 residues. Written as DNA, the CDR3 is TGTGCCAGCAGCCCCGGTAGGTTTGAGCAGTTCTTC. Protein sequence: CASSPGRFEQFF.

The chain couples TRBV7-8 to TRBJ1-2; 8 bases line up with TRBD1. The CDR3 contains 15 residues. V lost 5 bases and J lost 3; bases outside the gene matches: 8. Germline CDR1 and CDR2: SGHVS and FQNEAQ. The CDR3 region has the DNA TGTGCCAGCAGCCCACGGACAGGGTGGGACTATGGCTACACCTTC. Amino acid sequence: CASSPRTGWDYGYTF. The variable domain in full, with the rest retrieved from reference TRBV7-8 and TRBJ1-2, is GAGVSQSPRYKVAKRGQDVALRCDPISGHVSLFWYQQALGQGPEFLTYFQNEAQLDKSGLPSDRFFAERPEGSVSTLKIQRTQQEDSAVYLCASSPRTGWDYGYTFGSGTRLTVV.

This sequence joins TRBV10-2 and TRBJ1-1, with D perhaps matching TRBD1 (6 bases). This CDR3 region has 13 residues. The V end was cut by 3 bases, the J end by 8 bases, with 13 bases between. CDR1 WSHSY and CDR2 SAAADI come from the germline V gene. DNA of the CDR3: TGCGCCAGCAGTGAAGCGGGGGGCCTGGAAGCTTTCTTT. It yields the protein CASSEAGGLEAFF.

The V call is TRBV5-6, the J call TRBJ2-5; TRBD2 agrees at 11 bases. The germline V gene has CDR1 SGHDT and CDR2 YYEEEE. The junction had 7 bases not matched to a gene; V was cut back by 4 bases and J by 2 bases. The CDR3 consists of 16 residues. The CDR3 region has the DNA TGTGCCAGCAGCCCTTTAGGACTAGCGGGTCAAGAGACCCAGTACTTC. It yields the protein CASSPLGLAGQETQYF.

The chain is built from TRBV4-2 and TRBJ2-2; 10 bases agree with TRBD1. The V gene end was trimmed by 4 bases and the J gene end by 7 bases; junction bases not matched to a gene: 9. Germline V gene lookup returns CDR1 LGHNA and CDR2 YNFKEQ. The CDR3 is made up of 16 amino acids. The DNA of the CDR3 is TGTGCCAGCAGCCCGACAGGGGGCGCTGGTATCGGGGAGCTGTTTTTT. It specifies CASSPTGGAGIGELFF.

The chain links TRBV18 to TRBJ2-7, with D perhaps given as TRBD1 or TRBD2 (6 bases each). The V and J ends lost 4 bases and 5 bases respectively, with 9 bases between them. The CDR3 runs 12 residues. Germline-derived CDR1 and CDR2 are KGHSH and LQKENI. CDR3 nucleotide sequence: TGTGCCAGCTCACAAGGGGGGAACGAGCAGTACTTC. Residues: CASSQGGNEQYF.

The J gene is TRBJ2-2, the V gene TRBV30, with 7 bases fitting TRBD1. V gave up 2 bases and J gave up 4 bases; unmatched junction bases: 4. The length of the CDR3 is 14 residues. CDR1 is GTSNPN and CDR2 is SVGIG in the germline V gene (reference sequence). CDR3 sequence: CAWSTGDFTGELFF. For the CDR3, the DNA is TGTGCCTGGAGTACAGGGGATTTCACCGGGGAGCTGTTTTTT.

The rearrangement links TRBV7-3 to TRBJ2-3; TRBD1 or TRBD2 may be the D gene (7 bases each). Per germline, CDR1 SGHTA and CDR2 FQGTGA. Trimming cost V 5 bases and J 3 bases, with 18 bases left between them. The CDR3 has 16 amino acids. CDR3 bases: TGTGCCAGCAGCCCCAGGGGGGGGGTTGGGACAGATACGCAGTATTTT. Translation: CASSPRGGVGTDTQYF.

The CDR3 DNA follows: TGTGCCAGCAGATACCGGGACGTCTCTGGAAACACCATATATTTT. Its translation is CASRYRDVSGNTIYF. V usage is TRBV11-3 and J usage is TRBJ1-3; weak D call: TRBD1 (5 bases). CDR1 is SGHNT and CDR2 is YENEEA in the germline V gene. This CDR3 contains 15 residues. Trimming removed 6 bases from V and 0 bases from J, with 12 bases in between.

The CDR3 sequence is CATSVQGAEDNEQFF. DNA of the CDR3: TGTGCCACCAGCGTTCAGGGGGCGGAGGACAATGAGCAGTTCTTC. The chain joins TRBV10-3 to TRBJ2-1, with TRBD1 identical over 8 bases. Germline V gives CDR1 ENHRY, CDR2 SYGVKD. V lost 10 bases and J lost 5; bases outside the gene matches: 13. The CDR3 has 15 residues.

The chain combines TRBV4-3 with TRBJ2-1; D gene unclear. The ends were cut back, 0 bases at V and 11 bases at J, with 11 bases in the middle. The length of the CDR3 is 13 residues. The germline V gene has CDR1 LGHNA and CDR2 YSLEER. The CDR3 loop is CASSQDLDSQQFF. The CDR3 DNA sequence: TGCGCCAGCAGCCAAGATTTGGATAGCCAGCAGTTCTTC.

This clone is a singleton in its sample. V is TRBV10-1 and J is TRBJ2-3; D assignment may be TRBD1 or TRBD2 (6 bases each). From germline, CDR1 is WNHNN and CDR2 SYGVQD (reference sequence). The CDR3 is made up of 15 amino acids. V lost 5 bases and J lost 4, with 16 bases in between. The CDR3 protein is CASSRSTGAADTQYF. The DNA for the CDR3 is TGCGCCAGCAGTAGGAGCACGGGGGCCGCAGATACGCAGTATTTT.

V usage is TRBV19 and J usage is TRBJ2-2; 7 positions agree with TRBD2. V lost 5 bases and J lost 0; bases outside the gene matches: 3. The CDR3 runs to 15 residues. Germline CDR1 LNHDA, CDR2 SQIVND (reference sequence). The CDR3 DNA reads as TGTGCCAGTAGTTCAGCGGGGTCGAACACCGGGGAGCTGTTTTTT. Its protein is CASSSAGSNTGELFF. Together with reference TRBV19 and TRBJ2-2, the CDR3 gives the full variable domain: DGGITQSPKYLFRKEGQNVTLSCEQNLNHDAMYWYRQDPGQGLRLIYYSQIVNDFQKGDIAEGYSVSREKKESFPLTVTSAQKNPTAFYLCASSSAGSNTGELFFGEGSRLTVL.

Of note for this clone: Other DNA variants within this sample encode the same CDR3. The gene calls are TRBV29-1 and TRBJ2-1; 9 bases line up with TRBD1. Germline V gene lookup returns CDR1 SQVTM and CDR2 ANQGSEA. J was trimmed by 7 bases and V by 7 bases; bases with no gene match: 8. This CDR3 contains 13 residues. CDR3 residues: CSADRGIGNEQFF. Here the CDR3 DNA reads TGCAGCGCGGACAGGGGTATCGGTAATGAGCAGTTCTTC.

CDR3 sequence reads: CASSQDRTLTPYGYTF. In DNA, the CDR3 is TGCGCCAGCAGCCAAGATCGAACACTAACACCTTATGGCTACACCTTC. The J gene is TRBJ1-2, the V gene TRBV4-1, with no clear D. Trimming took 0 bases from V and 5 from J, leaving 16 bases between them. Germline lookup yields CDR1 MGHRA and CDR2 YSYEKL. The CDR3 length is 16 residues.

The rearrangement links TRBV28 to TRBJ1-5; TRBD1 agrees at 7 bases. Germline CDR1 is MDHEN and CDR2 is SYDVKM. The CDR3 covers 15 residues. The V segment lost 6 bases and the J segment 0 bases; nucleotides outside the gene matches: 5. The DNA for the CDR3 is TGTGCCAGCAGCGCTCGGACAGGTAGCAATCAGCCCCAGCATTTT. Its protein is CASSARTGSNQPQHF.

The genes are TRBV9 and TRBJ1-2; D is uncertain. Trimming cost V 3 bases and J 4 bases, with 13 bases left between them. The germline V gene encodes CDR1 SGDLS and CDR2 YYNGEE. The CDR3 consists of 14 residues. In nucleotides, the CDR3 is TGTGCCAGCAGCGCCCTAGGGCAGCCCTATGGCTACACCTTC. Protein: CASSALGQPYGYTF.

This chain connects TRBV18 to TRBJ1-2; possibly TRBD1 for D (5 bases). From germline, CDR1 is KGHSH and CDR2 LQKENI. Trimming removed 2 bases at V and 9 bases at J, with 16 bases between. This CDR3 has 14 residues. The CDR3 sequence is CASSPTRQGLSYTF. CDR3 DNA sequence: TGTGCCAGCTCACCAACAAGGCAGGGTTTGAGCTACACCTTC.

The chain combines TRBV7-9 with TRBJ2-5; 11 bases match TRBD2. The CDR3 contains 16 residues. Germline V lookup: CDR1 SEHNR, CDR2 FQNEAQ (reference sequence). After removal of 5 bases from V and 2 bases from J, the junction contained 7 bases not matched to a gene. The CDR3 DNA follows: TGTGCCAGCAGCCTCCCCGGACTAGCGGGTCAAGAGACCCAGTACTTC. Amino acid sequence: CASSLPGLAGQETQYF.

The CDR3 coding sequence is TGTGCCAGCGGCACGGGAATCTCACCCCTCCACTTT. Translating it yields CASGTGISPLHF. The chain links TRBV2 to TRBJ1-6; D uncertain. The CDR3 has 12 residues. CDR1 is SNHLY, CDR2 FYNNEI, per germline. Trimming pared 8 bases from V and 10 bases from J, leaving 12 bases between.

The V and J genes are TRBV6-6 and TRBJ2-7, with 7 bases lining up with TRBD1. Per the germline V gene, CDR1 is MNHNY and CDR2 is SVGAGI (reference sequence). CDR3 size: 13 residues. V was pared by 2 bases and J by 3 bases, with 1 base of the junction left unmatched. In DNA form, the CDR3 reads TGTGCCAGCAGTTACCGGACAGGCTACGAGCAGTACTTC. It is translated as CASSYRTGYEQYF.

The chain recombines TRBV6-5 with TRBJ2-7, with 8 bases lining up with TRBD1. Germline V gene sequence: CDR1 MNHEY, CDR2 SVGAGI. This CDR3 is built from 11 residues. Trimming removed 7 bases from V and 11 bases from J; junction bases left unmatched: 7. The CDR3: CASTKGGQEYF. The CDR3 bases are TGTGCCAGCACCAAAGGGGGACAGGAGTACTTC.

J is TRBJ1-5 and V is TRBV21-1. TRBV21-1 is recorded as a pseudogene. The CDR3 extends over 17 amino acids. The CDR3 DNA is TGTGCCAGCATCAAAGGGACCTATCCCGTTAGCAATCAGCCCCAGCATTTT. It translates to CASIKGTYPVSNQPQHF.

As regards this clone: The same CDR3 arises from other DNA sequences in this sample as well. The chain links TRBV18 to TRBJ2-1; D is unclear. V was clipped by 0 bases and J by 6 bases, with 6 bases between them. The CDR3 runs 13 residues. The V gene's germline CDR1 is KGHSH and CDR2 LQKENI. The CDR3: CASSPPTRNEQFF. The CDR3 DNA sequence: TGTGCCAGCTCACCACCTACGCGCAATGAGCAGTTCTTC.

The V and J genes are TRBV6-1 and TRBJ2-7, with TRBD2 identical over 8 bases. The V gene's germline CDR1 is MNHNS and CDR2 SASEGT. V lost 2 bases to trimming and J lost 1 base; unmatched junction nucleotides: 4. This CDR3 has 15 residues. The CDR3 sequence: CASSEKAGGSYEQYF. For the CDR3, the DNA is TGTGCCAGCAGTGAAAAGGCGGGGGGATCCTACGAGCAGTACTTC.